Presented here are 8 T cell receptor beta chains from one specimen sequenced in a study of blood T cell repertoires in COVID-19 (dated by TCRdb to the early 2020s). Libraries were constructed by the immunoSEQ multiplex PCR assay. This is the immuneACCESS table as TCRdb keeps it, with only in-frame sequences that have V and J called. A part of the clones is gone; compared with another copy, unresolved V genes explain less than half, and the rest is unexplained. Within this sample are fewer than 150,000 clones, with roughly 80% of them counted one time only. The ten most abundant clones make up roughly 6% of the sample. The source material was peripheral blood. The receptors derive from a man in his 70s with acute or convalescent COVID-19.

This clone was counted between two and nine times. The chain's CDR3 is CASSSGTAHQPQHF. DNA of the CDR3: TGTGCCAGCAGTTCCGGGACAGCTCATCAGCCCCAGCATTTT. The V gene is TRBV7-2, the J gene TRBJ1-5; 7 nucleotides align to TRBD1. CDR3 length: 14 amino acids. Germline values: CDR1 SGHTA, CDR2 FQGNSA. V lost 6 bases and J lost 5; bases outside the gene matches: 7.

CDR3 sequence reads: CASSPSSGANVLTF. CDR3 coding DNA: TGTGCCAGCAGCCCCAGCTCTGGGGCCAACGTCCTGACTTTC. The gene calls are TRBV7-9 and TRBJ2-6; D is unclear. The CDR3 has 14 amino acids. Looked up from germline, CDR1 is SEHNR and CDR2 is FQNEAQ (reference sequence). Trimming cost V 5 bases and J 0 bases, with 5 bases left between them.

This chain joins TRBV6-4 and TRBJ2-2; maybe TRBD1 (5 bases). V lost 2 bases, J lost 4 bases, and 8 bases lay in between. CDR1 is MRHNA, CDR2 SNTAGT, per germline. CDR3 length: 14 amino acids. This chain's CDR3 is CASSDQGGTGELFF. The CDR3 DNA reads as TGTGCCAGCAGTGACCAGGGTGGCACCGGGGAGCTGTTTTTT.

The rearrangement joins TRBV4-2 to TRBJ2-6; D perhaps matches TRBD1 (5 bases). The CDR3 has 15 residues. V lost 0 bases and J lost 4, with 7 bases in between. From germline, CDR1 is LGHNA and CDR2 YNFKEQ. Here the CDR3 reads CASSQEGLGANVLTF. The CDR3 coding sequence is TGTGCCAGCAGCCAAGAGGGGCTCGGGGCCAACGTCCTGACTTTC.

The chain uses TRBV4-3 and TRBJ1-3; possible D gene TRBD1, 5 bases. Germline CDR1 reads LGHNA; CDR2 reads YSLEER. The V and J ends lost 0 bases and 1 base respectively, with 7 bases between them. This CDR3 contains 15 residues. The CDR3 DNA sequence: TGCGCCAGCAGCCAAGACTCAGGGTCTGGAAACACCATATATTTT. Protein product: CASSQDSGSGNTIYF.

With regard to this clone: Other DNA sequences in the sample encode the same CDR3. The chain carries TRBV30 and TRBJ1-1; D ambiguous. Trimming cost V 3 bases and J 0 bases, with 5 bases left between them. Germline assignment: CDR1 GTSNPN and CDR2 SVGIG (reference sequence). The CDR3 length is 12 residues. The CDR3, as DNA: TGTGCCTGGAGCCGTATGAACACTGAAGCTTTCTTT. This codes for CAWSRMNTEAFF.

The chain combines TRBV11-2 with TRBJ2-7; 8 nucleotides agree with TRBD2. V lost 1 base and J lost 6; bases outside the gene matches: 5. The CDR3 length is 14 residues. The V gene's germline CDR1 is SGHAT and CDR2 FQNNGV. CDR3 nucleotides: TGTGCCAGCAGCTTAGGCTTAGCGGGACGCGAGCAGTACTTC. Protein: CASSLGLAGREQYF.

The genes are TRBV7-2 and TRBJ1-3; 7 bases agree with TRBD1. CDR1 is SGHTA, CDR2 FQGNSA, per germline. Unmatched junction bases numbered 10, after V lost 4 bases and J lost 4 bases. This CDR3 spans 16 amino acids. The CDR3 protein is CASSSGGPLGGNTIYF. CDR3 bases: TGTGCCAGCAGCTCAGGGGGGCCTCTCGGGGGAAACACCATATATTTT.